These 6 T cell receptor beta chains came from one sample sequenced in a study of identical twins. TCRdb independently ran MiXCR on the 5' RACE reads; one entry per CDR3 protein. This sample carries 1.5 million to 2 million distinct CDR3 sequences, about 31% of them seen once, and the ten largest clones take around 0.3%. The material sequenced was cord blood. The receptors come from a newborn girl in good health.

Concerning this clonotype itself: One base away lies a much larger clone, so this may be a sequencing read error. The chain uses TRBV10-3 and TRBJ2-1; 13 bases are shared with TRBD2. Unmatched junction bases numbered 6, after V lost 11 bases and J lost 2 bases. The CDR3 extends over 15 amino acids. The germline V gene encodes CDR1 ENHRY and CDR2 SYGVKD. The CDR3 loop reads CALGTSGKTYNEQFF. The CDR3 nucleotides read TGTGCCTTAGGGACTAGCGGGAAAACCTACAATGAGCAGTTCTTC.

The rearrangement links TRBV25-1 to TRBJ2-7; 14 nucleotides agree with TRBD2. Trimming at V came to 7 bases and at J to 7 bases, leaving 18 bases not matched to a gene. The CDR3 is 18 amino acids. Germline V gene data show CDR1 as MGHDK and CDR2 as SYGVNS. The CDR3 loop is CASTPGTSGSSNYNEQYF. The DNA of the CDR3 is TGTGCCAGCACCCCGGGGACTAGCGGGAGCTCGAACTACAATGAGCAGTACTTC.

The sample holds one count of this clonotype. V usage is TRBV9 and J usage is TRBJ2-1, with 9 positions matching TRBD2. The tail of the sequence fits TRBJ2-7 better, so the J call may be wrong. The CDR3 has 18 residues. From germline, CDR1 is SGDLS and CDR2 YYNGEE. The chain's CDR3 is CASSVALREGPSYNEQYF. The CDR3 bases are TGTGCCAGCAGCGTAGCTCTGCGGGAGGGCCCCTCCTACAATGAGCAGTACTTC.

This clonotype was seen at least ten times. The rearrangement links TRBV14 to TRBJ2-5, with D tentatively TRBD2 (6 bases). The V gene lost 5 bases and the J gene lost 2 bases, with 12 bases spanning the gap. The CDR3 has 14 residues. Germline V CDR1 and CDR2: SGHDN, FVKESK. The CDR3 loop is CASSEGLHQETQYF. In nucleotides, the CDR3 is TGTGCCAGCAGCGAGGGACTCCATCAAGAGACCCAGTACTTC.

A few counts support this clonotype. This chain links TRBV5-6 with TRBJ2-1; 14 nucleotides line up with TRBD2. Germline-derived CDR1 and CDR2 are SGHDT and YYEEEE. CDR3 size: 15 residues. Unmatched junction bases numbered 8, after V lost 6 bases and J lost 9 bases. CDR3 nucleotides: TGTGCCAGCATCTGGGGACTAGCGGGAGATCGTGAGCAGTTCTTC. It codes for CASIWGLAGDREQFF.

The rearrangement links TRBV18 to TRBJ2-3, with 7 bases matching TRBD1. V shed 5 bases and J 2 bases; nucleotides not matched to a gene: 4. This CDR3 region has 14 residues. The germline V gene has CDR1 KGHSH and CDR2 LQKENI. This chain's CDR3 is CASSATGITDTQYF. CDR3 DNA sequence: TGTGCCAGCTCAGCGACAGGGATCACAGATACGCAGTATTTT.